The 16 T cell receptor beta chains listed next were all sequenced from one sample in a study of blood T cell repertoires in COVID-19. Some clones are missing from TCRdb's copy, which holds only in-frame ones; the method was immunoSEQ multiplex PCR. The sample records about 140,000 clones, 80% to 85% being singletons. The sequenced material came from PBMCs or T cells enriched from blood (not recorded which). These receptors came from a man aged 40-55 years with acute COVID-19.

The rearrangement joins TRBV7-8 to TRBJ2-7; 11 bases map to TRBD2. The CDR3 loop spans 18 amino acids. CDR1 SGHVS and CDR2 FQNEAQ come from the germline V gene. The trim removed 3 bases at V and 5 bases at J, leaving 15 bases unmatched. CDR3 loop: CASSFTTRTSGFGNEQYF. The DNA for the CDR3 is TGTGCCAGCAGCTTTACAACCCGGACTAGCGGGTTTGGGAACGAGCAGTACTTC.

V usage is TRBV30 and J usage is TRBJ2-7, with D uncertain. The germline gives CDR1 GTSNPN, CDR2 SVGIG (reference sequence). This CDR3 comprises 14 residues. V was trimmed by 3 bases and J by 0 bases, leaving 12 bases between them. The CDR3 protein is CAWSSPRYSYEQYF. The CDR3 DNA reads TGTGCCTGGAGCTCTCCCAGGTACTCCTACGAGCAGTACTTC.

This clone was picked up a small number of times. The gene calls are TRBV5-1 and TRBJ2-1, with 10 bases that match TRBD2. The J segment lost 0 bases and the V segment lost 5 bases, leaving 2 bases of the junction unmatched. The CDR3 has 15 amino acids. Germline V lookup: CDR1 SGHRS, CDR2 YFSETQ. CDR3 coding DNA: TGCGCCAGCAGGTCTAGCGGGAGCTCCTACAATGAGCAGTTCTTC. Amino acid sequence: CASRSSGSSYNEQFF. The full variable domain, its missing parts supplied by reference TRBV5-1 and TRBJ2-1, is KAGVTQTPRYLIKTRGQQVTLSCSPISGHRSVSWYQQTPGQGLQFLFEYFSETQRNKGNFPGRFSGRQFSNSRSEMNVSTLELGDSALYLCASRSSGSSYNEQFFGPGTRLTVL.

This chain connects TRBV7-8 to TRBJ2-1; D might be TRBD2 (6 bases). The CDR3 is 16 residues long. Trimming shortened V by 3 bases and J by 0 bases, and 12 bases separated the two germline ends. CDR1 and CDR2 from the germline V gene are SGHVS and FQNEAQ. Here the CDR3 reads CASSLRLGGSYNEQFF. The CDR3 DNA reads as TGTGCCAGCAGCTTGAGATTGGGGGGCTCCTACAATGAGCAGTTCTTC.

The chain links TRBV30 to TRBJ1-4; no firm D call. Looked up from germline, CDR1 is GTSNPN and CDR2 is SVGIG (reference sequence). This CDR3 is built from 14 residues. Trimming stripped 0 bases from V and 6 bases from J, with 11 bases between. The CDR3 region is CAWSVRDGDEKLFF. The CDR3, as DNA: TGTGCCTGGAGTGTACGGGATGGCGATGAAAAACTGTTTTTT.

The V gene is TRBV6-5, the J gene TRBJ1-5; D remains unclear. The CDR3 extends over 16 amino acids. The V gene lost 0 bases and the J gene lost 0 bases, with 9 bases spanning the gap. CDR1 and CDR2 from the germline V gene are MNHEY and SVGAGI. CDR3 bases: TGTGCCAGCAGTTACTCGAGCGGGGATAGCAATCAGCCCCAGCATTTT. Amino acid sequence: CASSYSSGDSNQPQHF.

Written as DNA, the CDR3 is TGTGCCAGCAGTGGCCGCCCGGGGGGCGGGACCTCCTACGAGCAGTACTTC. It encodes CASSGRPGGGTSYEQYF. The chain employs TRBV6-1 and TRBJ2-7; possible D gene TRBD2, 7 bases. The CDR3 is made up of 17 amino acids. The V gene lost 4 bases and the J gene lost 0 bases, with 19 bases spanning the gap. The germline V gene has CDR1 MNHNS and CDR2 SASEGT.

This clone was found a few times. This chain joins TRBV27 and TRBJ1-1, with 7 positions matching TRBD1. Germline V gives CDR1 MNHEY, CDR2 SMNVEV (reference sequence). V lost 0 bases to trimming and J lost 6 bases; unmatched junction nucleotides: 1. CDR3 size: 13 residues. The CDR3 DNA reads TGTGCCAGCAGTTTATCAGGGGGCTCTGAAGCTTTCTTT. Protein: CASSLSGGSEAFF.

The chain is built from TRBV19 and TRBJ1-2; TRBD1 matches at 8 bases. This CDR3 region has 15 residues. Trimming took 3 bases from V and 6 from J; bases not matched to a gene: 9. The germline CDR1 and CDR2 sequences are LNHDA and SQIVND (reference sequence). Here the CDR3 DNA reads TGTGCCAGTAGTATTTATCAGGGGGCTTCAAATGGCTACACCTTC. Residues: CASSIYQGASNGYTF.

The J gene is TRBJ1-4, the V gene TRBV5-6, with D possibly TRBD1 on 6 matching bases. The V gene lost 4 bases and the J gene lost 0 bases, with 19 bases spanning the gap. Germline V gene data show CDR1 as SGHDT and CDR2 as YYEEEE. The CDR3 is 18 residues long. The CDR3 DNA reads TGTGCCAGCAGCACAAGCATTGGCGGGGGCTCAACTAATGAAAAACTGTTTTTT. Translation: CASSTSIGGGSTNEKLFF.

This CDR3 is CAWSQQGADTQYF. CDR3 nucleotide sequence: TGTGCCTGGAGTCAACAGGGGGCGGATACGCAGTATTTT. This sequence joins TRBV30 and TRBJ2-3; 9 nucleotides agree with TRBD1. With V trimmed by 2 bases and J by 6 bases, 3 bases remained unmatched. The CDR3 has 13 residues. Germline V gene lookup returns CDR1 GTSNPN and CDR2 SVGIG (reference sequence).

This clone has only one observation. V is TRBV9 and J is TRBJ2-2, with 10 bases identical to TRBD2. V lost 3 bases and J lost 3; bases outside the gene matches: 11. Germline V gene data show CDR1 as SGDLS and CDR2 as YYNGEE. This CDR3 contains 18 residues. CDR3 coding DNA: TGTGCCAGCAGCGGACAAGAAAGCGGGAGGGATTACACCGGGGAGCTGTTTTTT. It codes for CASSGQESGRDYTGELFF.

On this clone: In the same sample, other DNA sequences code for this CDR3. The rearrangement uses TRBV6-5 and TRBJ1-2, with a tentative D call TRBD1 (5 bases). Germline V gene lookup returns CDR1 MNHEY and CDR2 SVGAGI. Trimming removed 5 bases at V and 3 bases at J, with 10 bases between. The CDR3 loop spans 13 amino acids. The CDR3 nucleotides are TGTGCCAGCAGTAGGGGCGCCGACTATGGCTACACCTTC. Encoded protein: CASSRGADYGYTF.

This chain joins TRBV10-3 and TRBJ2-5, with 8 bases identical to TRBD1. Looked up from germline, CDR1 is ENHRY and CDR2 is SYGVKD. This CDR3 comprises 16 residues. With V trimmed by 10 bases and J by 2 bases, 15 bases remained unmatched. For the CDR3, the DNA is TGTGCCACCACGCTCGGGACAGGAATGAGGCAAGAGACCCAGTACTTC. Translated: CATTLGTGMRQETQYF.

The chain joins TRBV6-2 or TRBV6-3 to TRBJ2-7, with TRBD1 matching 8 bases. Per the germline V gene, CDR1 is MNHEY and CDR2 is SVGEGT. J gave up 2 bases and V 5 bases, and 14 bases lay outside the gene matches. The CDR3 consists of 17 residues. For the CDR3, the DNA is TGTGCCAGCAGTCATACCCCGGGACAGGCGGGAACCTACGAGCAGTACTTC. Encoded protein: CASSHTPGQAGTYEQYF.

The chain joins TRBV6-2 or TRBV6-3 to TRBJ1-1; D unresolved. This CDR3 region has 14 residues. Trimming stripped 0 bases from V and 1 base from J, with 6 bases between. Germline V gives CDR1 MNHEY, CDR2 SVGEGT. The CDR3 DNA reads TGTGCCAGCAGTTACTCGAGATGGAACACTGAAGCTTTCTTT. Protein product: CASSYSRWNTEAFF.